This TCR beta chain was recovered during a study of PD-L1 blockade in urothelial cancer. Germline V CDR1 and CDR2: MNHNS, SASEGT. V shed 3 bases, J shed 4 bases, and the junction held 8 bases outside the gene matches. CDR3 length: 16 amino acids. TCRdb's copy holds only in-frame clones and misses some; the assay was immunoSEQ multiplex PCR. The data show tens of thousands of clones, around 83% seen once. The sample's time point: pretreatment peripheral blood. This TCR came from a man aged 55 to 70 with urothelial cancer. The genes are TRBV6-1 and TRBJ2-3, with 9 nucleotides matching TRBD2. Source: PBMCs, taken around atezolizumab (anti-PD-L1) treatment. Here the CDR3 DNA reads TGTGCCAGCAGTGACACAGGGCGGGGGGGCCCAGATACGCAGTATTTT. Translated: CASSDTGRGGPDTQYF.